The present TCR beta chain was sequenced within a study of blood T cell repertoires in COVID-19. Participant reports of clinical history set cohort assignment. Looked up from germline, CDR1 is SGDLS and CDR2 is YYNGEE. The CDR3 loop spans 16 amino acids. The ends lost 0 bases at V and 1 base at J; junction bases unmatched: 4. In the study's own analysis: Researchers report that nucleated cell counts were estimated from reference gene primer amplification. Libraries were prepared by immunoSEQ multiplex PCR; TCRdb keeps only in-frame clonotypes and omits some of them. That table furnishes V, J and clone size, whereas the DNA furnished D and trimming. The data hold roughly 200,000 clones, with roughly nine tenths observed a single time.

The receptor comes from a woman aged 35 to 49 with acute COVID-19. The sequencing sample was made of PBMCs or T cells enriched from blood (not recorded which). The chain links TRBV9 to TRBJ2-1; 7 bases are a match to TRBD2. The CDR3: CASSVASGDSYNEQFF. DNA of the CDR3: TGTGCCAGCAGCGTAGCAAGCGGGGATTCCTACAATGAGCAGTTCTTC. Looking up the rest from reference TRBV9 and TRBJ2-1 gives the full variable domain: DSGVTQTPKHLITATGQRVTLRCSPRSGDLSVYWYQQSLDQGLQFLIQYYNGEERAKGNILERFSAQQFPDLHSELNLSSLELGDSALYFCASSVASGDSYNEQFFGPGTRLTVL.